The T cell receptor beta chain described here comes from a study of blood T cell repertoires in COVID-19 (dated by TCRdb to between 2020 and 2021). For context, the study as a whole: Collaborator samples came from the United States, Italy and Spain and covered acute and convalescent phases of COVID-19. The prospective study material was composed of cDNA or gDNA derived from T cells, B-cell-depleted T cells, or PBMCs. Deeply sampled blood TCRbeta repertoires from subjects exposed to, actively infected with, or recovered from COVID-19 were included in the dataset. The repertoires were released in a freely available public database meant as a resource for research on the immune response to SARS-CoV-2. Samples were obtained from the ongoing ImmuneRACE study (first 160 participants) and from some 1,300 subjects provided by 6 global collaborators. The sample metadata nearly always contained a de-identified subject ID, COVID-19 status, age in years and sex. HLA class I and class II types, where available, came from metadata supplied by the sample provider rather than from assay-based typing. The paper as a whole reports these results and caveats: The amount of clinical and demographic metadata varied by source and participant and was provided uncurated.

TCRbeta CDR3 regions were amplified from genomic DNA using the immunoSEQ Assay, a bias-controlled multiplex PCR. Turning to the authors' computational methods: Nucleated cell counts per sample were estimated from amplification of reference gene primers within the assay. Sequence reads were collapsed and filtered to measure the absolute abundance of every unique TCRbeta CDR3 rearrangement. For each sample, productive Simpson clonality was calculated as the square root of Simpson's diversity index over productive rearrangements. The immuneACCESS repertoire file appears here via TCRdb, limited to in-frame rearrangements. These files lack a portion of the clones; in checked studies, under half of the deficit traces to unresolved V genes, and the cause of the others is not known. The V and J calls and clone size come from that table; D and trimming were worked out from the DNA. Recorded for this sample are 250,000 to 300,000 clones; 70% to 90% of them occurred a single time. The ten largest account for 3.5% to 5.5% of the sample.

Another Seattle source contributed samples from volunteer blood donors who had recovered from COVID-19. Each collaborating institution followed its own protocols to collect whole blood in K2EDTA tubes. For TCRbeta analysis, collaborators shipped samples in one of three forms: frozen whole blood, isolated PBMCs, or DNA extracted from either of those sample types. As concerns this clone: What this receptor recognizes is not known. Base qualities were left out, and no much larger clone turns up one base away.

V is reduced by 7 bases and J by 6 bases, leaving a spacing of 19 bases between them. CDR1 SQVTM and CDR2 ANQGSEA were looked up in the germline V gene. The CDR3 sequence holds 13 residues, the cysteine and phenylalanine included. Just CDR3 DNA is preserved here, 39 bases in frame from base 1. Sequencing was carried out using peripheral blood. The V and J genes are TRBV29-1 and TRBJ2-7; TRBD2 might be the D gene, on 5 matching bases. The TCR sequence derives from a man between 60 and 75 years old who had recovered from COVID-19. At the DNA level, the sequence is TGCAGCGGACTAAAGAGCTTGGGTGGCGAGCAGTACTTC. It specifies CSGLKSLGGEQYF.